Listed below are T cell receptor beta chains from one sample, sequenced in a study of blood T cell repertoires in COVID-19. The assay was immunoSEQ multiplex PCR, and TCRdb's table has in-frame clones only and misses some. This table holds 200,000 to 300,000 clones, roughly 82% found once. Sequencing was done on a sample of peripheral blood. These receptors came from a man in his forties who had recovered from COVID-19. CDR3s include the opening cysteine and the closing phenylalanine or tryptophan. The D gene is left open where the match is weak. Not all rows give a size; the values are once, few, many and, for expanded clones, a class.

CDR3aa: CASSEALRTGRAEAFF
CDR3nt: TGTGCCAGCAGTGAAGCGCTTCGGACAGGGAGGGCTGAAGCTTTCTTT
d_gene: TRBD1
abundance: -
j_gene: TRBJ1-1
v_gene: TRBV6-1

CDR3aa: CASSPRGGDSGNTIYF
CDR3nt: TGTGCCAGCTCACCTCGCGGCGGTGACTCTGGAAACACCATATATTTT
d_gene: -
abundance: -
j_gene: TRBJ1-3
v_gene: TRBV18

CDR3aa: CASSSQQDQPQHF
CDR3nt: TGTGCCAGCAGCTCCCAGCAGGATCAGCCCCAGCATTTT
d_gene: -
abundance: once
j_gene: TRBJ1-5
v_gene: TRBV11-2

CDR3aa: CASSEYRGSYEQYF
CDR3nt: TGTGCCAGCAGCGAATACCGGGGCTCCTACGAGCAGTACTTC
d_gene: -
abundance: once
j_gene: TRBJ2-7
v_gene: TRBV5-4

CDR3aa: CASRPDRGRGYTF
CDR3nt: TGTGCCAGCAGACCGGACAGGGGGCGCGGCTACACCTTC
d_gene: TRBD1
abundance: -
j_gene: TRBJ1-2
v_gene: TRBV6-5

CDR3aa: CASSTDYLGELFF
CDR3nt: TGTGCCAGCAGCACGGACTACCTCGGGGAGCTGTTTTTT
d_gene: -
abundance: -
j_gene: TRBJ2-2
v_gene: TRBV11-2

CDR3aa: CASVPFQGAYGYTF
CDR3nt: TGTGCCAGCGTCCCCTTTCAGGGGGCGTATGGCTACACCTTC
d_gene: TRBD1
abundance: -
j_gene: TRBJ1-2
v_gene: TRBV6-5

CDR3aa: CASSPSGTGGIIQYF
CDR3nt: TGCGCCAGCAGCCCATCCGGGACAGGAGGGATCATTCAGTACTTC
d_gene: TRBD1
abundance: once
j_gene: TRBJ2-4
v_gene: TRBV5-1

CDR3aa: CASSLLREGLETQYF
CDR3nt: TGTGCCAGCAGTTTATTGCGGGAGGGCCTTGAGACCCAGTACTTC
d_gene: TRBD2
abundance: once
j_gene: TRBJ2-5
v_gene: TRBV27

CDR3aa: CASSYSRGSEQYF
CDR3nt: TGTGCCAGCAGTTACTCGAGAGGAAGCGAGCAGTACTTC
d_gene: -
abundance: -
j_gene: TRBJ2-7
v_gene: TRBV6-2/TRBV6-3

CDR3aa: CASSRTSDNEQFF
CDR3nt: TGTGCCAGCTCACGGACTAGCGATAATGAGCAGTTCTTC
d_gene: TRBD2
abundance: once
j_gene: TRBJ2-1
v_gene: TRBV18

CDR3aa: CASSPTDRGAYGYTF
CDR3nt: TGCGCCAGCAGCCCCACGGACAGGGGGGCCTATGGCTACACCTTC
d_gene: TRBD1
abundance: -
j_gene: TRBJ1-2
v_gene: TRBV5-1

CDR3aa: CASSKAYSTYEQYF
CDR3nt: TGTGCCAGCAGTAAGGCCTACAGTACCTACGAGCAGTACTTC
d_gene: -
abundance: -
j_gene: TRBJ2-7
v_gene: TRBV2

CDR3aa: CASSLAKRQGGYTF
CDR3nt: TGTGCCAGCAGCTTGGCCAAAAGACAGGGGGGCTACACCTTC
d_gene: TRBD1
abundance: -
j_gene: TRBJ1-2
v_gene: TRBV5-4

CDR3aa: CASNPMLRVQETQYF
CDR3nt: TGTGCCAGCAACCCTATGTTGCGGGTCCAAGAGACCCAGTACTTC
d_gene: -
abundance: -
j_gene: TRBJ2-5
v_gene: TRBV7-9

CDR3aa: CASSPEADGRGPQHF
CDR3nt: TGTGCCAGCAGCCCAGAGGCCGACGGGAGGGGGCCCCAGCATTTT
d_gene: -
abundance: -
j_gene: TRBJ1-5
v_gene: TRBV11-2

CDR3aa: CASSYSGQGHEAFF
CDR3nt: TGTGCCAGCAGTTACTCGGGACAGGGCCATGAAGCTTTCTTT
d_gene: TRBD1
abundance: -
j_gene: TRBJ1-1
v_gene: TRBV6-5

CDR3aa: CASRQQGAQDEQYF
CDR3nt: TGTGCCAGCAGACAACAGGGGGCGCAGGACGAGCAGTACTTC
d_gene: TRBD1
abundance: few
j_gene: TRBJ2-7
v_gene: TRBV6-5

CDR3aa: CASSLGALGLFF
CDR3nt: TGTGCCAGCAGTTTGGGGGCCCTCGGGCTGTTTTTT
d_gene: -
abundance: -
j_gene: TRBJ2-2
v_gene: TRBV12-3/TRBV12-4

CDR3aa: CASSPGLADLNEQFF
CDR3nt: TGTGCCAGCTCACCGGGTCTAGCGGACTTAAATGAGCAGTTCTTC
d_gene: TRBD2
abundance: -
j_gene: TRBJ2-1
v_gene: TRBV18